Given below is one T cell receptor beta chain in context. The antigen remains unidentified. This sample was included in a study of blood T cells in healthy people across ages. Notes on the study in general: Higher diversity, along with more naive CD4+ cells, distinguished long-lived donors from aged donors.

This CDR3 contains 14 residues. The germline CDR1 and CDR2 sequences are SGHTA and FQGNSA. V dropped 2 bases and J dropped 2 bases, with 8 bases sitting between them. Donors were healthy Caucasian individuals from Russia aged about 6 to 100. Per individual sample, total RNA of at least 5 micrograms was extracted. A second roughly 7 to 12 cycle PCR used barcoded and J-beta primers. Each cDNA molecule received a tag from a template-switch adaptor that had 12 random nucleotides. In TCRdb, the 5' RACE reads were re-called with MiXCR into one record per CDR3 protein. This table holds under 1,000,000 distinct CDR3 sequences, 35% to 50% found once.

This sequence originates from a man at least 80 years old in good health. Sequenced sample: blood. The rearrangement joins TRBV7-2 to TRBJ2-3; no clear D gene. The CDR3 coding sequence is TGTGCCAGCAGCTTAATGGCCTTCACAGATACGCAGTATTTT. It specifies CASSLMAFTDTQYF.